This T cell receptor (beta chain) comes out of a study of T cells after yellow fever vaccination. Germline lookup yields CDR1 SGHKS and CDR2 YYEKEE (reference sequence). The CDR3 runs to 15 residues. Trimming pared 1 base from V and 5 bases from J, leaving 15 bases between. This clonotype was seen ten or more times. Antigen specificity is unknown. Notes on the study in general: Overlap between CD4 and CD8 compartments was detected for a small share of clonotypes.

Making TCR cDNA involved 5'RACE template switching, which added UMIs and a universal primer site. Each CDR3 protein is one row after TCRdb ran MiXCR on the 5' RACE reads. Here the sample spans 100,000 to 150,000 distinct CDR3 sequences, under 8.5% being singletons. The TCR sequence derives from a young man who received the YFV17D yellow fever vaccine. The sample in question was CD4+ T cells sorted from PBMCs, obtained more than 8 days after the first yellow fever vaccination. The genes are TRBV5-5 and TRBJ1-1; D call uncertain. This CDR3 is CASSLHGSLTTEAFF. As DNA, the CDR3 is TGTGCCAGCAGCTTGCACGGGAGTCTTACTACTGAAGCTTTCTTT.